These 7 T cell receptor beta chains were all obtained from the same sample, sequenced in a study of blood T cell repertoires in COVID-19. Repertoires were generated with immunoSEQ multiplex PCR, while TCRdb's copy carries only in-frame clones and drops some. The table has some 150,000 clones, approximately 85% seen once. Sequencing input: peripheral blood. All receptors derive from a human donor with acute or convalescent COVID-19. The donor label of this sample is uncertain.

The chain employs TRBV4-3 and TRBJ2-2; D perhaps matches TRBD2 (5 bases). The CDR3 totals 15 residues. Germline values: CDR1 LGHNA, CDR2 YSLEER. Trimming took 0 bases from V and 5 from J, leaving 10 bases between them. The CDR3 here is CASSQDTSGTGELFF. DNA of the CDR3: TGCGCCAGCAGCCAAGATACTAGTGGAACCGGGGAGCTGTTTTTT.

This chain's CDR3 is CASSLNSPYEQYF. DNA for the CDR3: TGTGCCAGCAGCTTAAACAGCCCCTACGAGCAGTACTTC. The V call is TRBV7-2, the J call TRBJ2-7; no clear D gene. Trimming removed 2 bases from V and 2 bases from J, with 7 bases in between. This CDR3 comprises 13 residues. The germline CDR1 and CDR2 sequences are SGHTA and FQGNSA.

A remark on this clone: The same CDR3 can be traced to other DNA sequences in this sample. The rearrangement uses TRBV18 and TRBJ2-3; 12 nucleotides line up with TRBD2. This CDR3 is built from 16 residues. Germline lookup yields CDR1 KGHSH and CDR2 LQKENI. J gave up 1 base and V 3 bases, and 2 bases lay outside the gene matches. CDR3 in amino acids: CASSPRLAGGTDTQYF. The CDR3 DNA reads TGTGCCAGCTCACCCAGACTAGCGGGGGGCACAGATACGCAGTATTTT.

J is TRBJ1-1 and V is TRBV7-8, with 7 bases that match TRBD1. The J segment lost 4 bases and the V segment lost 1 base, leaving 6 bases of the junction unmatched. Looked up from germline, CDR1 is SGHVS and CDR2 is FQNEAQ. The CDR3 has 15 amino acids. The CDR3 nucleotides read TGTGCCAGCAGCTTAGACAGGGGTCGACGCACTGAAGCTTTCTTT. Translating gives CASSLDRGRRTEAFF.

The CDR3 bases are TGTGCCAGCTCGAACGCAGGGTTCAACACTGAAGCTTTCTTT. It translates to CASSNAGFNTEAFF. This sequence joins TRBV18 and TRBJ1-1, with D possibly matching TRBD1 (5 bases). From germline, CDR1 is KGHSH and CDR2 LQKENI. The CDR3 is 14 amino acids. Deletions cut 6 bases from V and 2 bases from J, with 13 bases between.

The count of this clone is one. The chain joins TRBV7-3 to TRBJ2-1; tentative D call: TRBD1 (6 bases). Germline V CDR1 and CDR2: SGHTA, FQGTGA. The CDR3 is 15 amino acids. The germline V and J ends were trimmed by 3 bases and 7 bases, with 16 bases remaining between them. The CDR3 region has the DNA TGTGCCAGCAGCTTGGGGGCGGCCCCACTGAATGAGCAGTTCTTC. This gives the protein CASSLGAAPLNEQFF.

The chain employs TRBV19 and TRBJ2-1; D gene ambiguous. V was shortened by 6 bases and J by 1 base, with 13 bases between the two germline ends. This CDR3 contains 15 residues. The germline V gene has CDR1 LNHDA and CDR2 SQIVND (reference sequence). Here the CDR3 DNA reads TGTGCCAGTAGGCGGAGCCTAGGTTCCTACAATGAGCAGTTCTTC. It is translated as CASRRSLGSYNEQFF.